The next 32 T cell receptor beta chains were all read from a single sample in a study of blood T cell repertoires in COVID-19. Measured with immunoSEQ multiplex PCR; TCRdb has only the in-frame clones, and not every one. The sample records about 160,000 clones, around four fifths being singletons. The sequencing input was peripheral blood. The source is a woman older than 75 with acute or convalescent COVID-19.

V is TRBV6-6 and J is TRBJ1-5; possibly TRBD1 for D (6 bases). Germline CDR1 MNHNY, CDR2 SVGAGI (reference sequence). V was trimmed by 8 bases and J by 7 bases, leaving 15 bases between them. This CDR3 has 13 residues. CDR3 region: CASGVGGGQPQHF. The CDR3 DNA sequence: TGTGCCAGCGGTGTAGGGGGAGGGCAGCCCCAGCATTTT.

This chain uses TRBV6-5 with TRBJ1-1; 8 bases fit TRBD1. Looked up from germline, CDR1 is MNHEY and CDR2 is SVGAGI. The V and J ends lost 5 bases and 7 bases, in that order; junction bases with no gene match: 3. This CDR3 has 12 residues. CDR3 bases: TGTGCCAGCAGTATACAGGGGGATGAAGCTTTCTTT. Translation gives CASSIQGDEAFF.

The chain couples TRBV11-2 to TRBJ2-7; TRBD1 is a possible D gene (6 bases). Germline V gene sequence: CDR1 SGHAT, CDR2 FQNNGV. Trimming removed 3 bases at V and 7 bases at J, with 10 bases between. The CDR3 contains 12 residues. Here the CDR3 DNA reads TGTGCCAGCAGCTTTGGGGGCTGGGAGCAGTACTTC. Its protein product is CASSFGGWEQYF. Full variable domain (rest looked up from reference TRBV11-2 and TRBJ2-7): EAGVAQSPRYKIIEKRQSVAFWCNPISGHATLYWYQQILGQGPKLLIQFQNNGVVDDSQLPKDRFSAERLKGVDSTLKIQPAKLEDSAVYLCASSFGGWEQYFGPGTRLTVT.

The chain recombines TRBV15 with TRBJ1-2; D call uncertain. Germline values: CDR1 LNHNV, CDR2 YYDKDF (reference sequence). CDR3 length: 15 residues. Trimming removed 0 bases from V and 6 bases from J, with 14 bases in between. DNA for the CDR3: TGTGCCACCAGCAGAGATCTTGTGGGAGGGAATGGCTACACCTTC. It specifies CATSRDLVGGNGYTF.

V usage is TRBV20-1 and J usage is TRBJ1-1, with 10 bases matching TRBD1. This CDR3 region has 16 residues. V dropped 3 bases and J dropped 1; count of bases not matched to a gene: 8. CDR1 DFQATT and CDR2 SNEGSKA come from the germline V gene (reference sequence). The chain's CDR3 is CSASLGQGLKNTEAFF. CDR3 nucleotide sequence: TGCAGTGCTAGTTTGGGACAGGGGTTGAAGAACACTGAAGCTTTCTTT.

This clone was counted a few times. The V gene is TRBV14, the J gene TRBJ2-1; 10 bases are a match to TRBD2. The CDR3 contains 21 residues. The V and J ends lost 0 bases and 3 bases, in that order; junction bases with no gene match: 17. In germline, CDR1 is SGHDN, CDR2 FVKESK. CDR3 coding DNA: TGTGCCAGCAGCCAAGATCTGCTGCTAGCGGGAGTAGGGGAGGTCTACAATGAGCAGTTCTTC. Encoded protein: CASSQDLLLAGVGEVYNEQFF.

The chain has TRBV11-2 and TRBJ2-2; 8 bases fit TRBD1. The V segment lost 4 bases and the J segment 0 bases; nucleotides outside the gene matches: 1. The CDR3 has 15 amino acids. Germline V gene data show CDR1 as SGHAT and CDR2 as FQNNGV. The CDR3 loop is CASSWDRSNTGELFF. The CDR3 nucleotides are TGTGCCAGCAGCTGGGACAGGTCGAACACCGGGGAGCTGTTTTTT.

This clone was observed a handful of times. The chain employs TRBV28 and TRBJ2-7; a weak D match, TRBD2 (5 bases). The CDR3 contains 16 residues. V lost 1 base and J lost 0, with 13 bases in between. Germline CDR1 and CDR2: MDHEN and SYDVKM. The DNA of the CDR3 is TGTGCCAGCAGTTTATCCAGCGGACCGTACTCCTACGAGCAGTACTTC. This sequence encodes CASSLSSGPYSYEQYF.

This chain links TRBV29-1 with TRBJ2-7; 9 nucleotides line up with TRBD2. The CDR3 has 10 amino acids. Germline CDR1 reads SQVTM; CDR2 reads ANQGSEA. Trimming took 5 bases from V and 11 from J; bases not matched to a gene: 4. CDR3 sequence (DNA): TGCAGCGTTCCCAGGACTAGCGAGTACTTC. Protein sequence: CSVPRTSEYF.

The V call is TRBV28, the J call TRBJ2-5; perhaps TRBD2 as D (6 bases). The length of the CDR3 is 14 residues. Germline V gene lookup returns CDR1 MDHEN and CDR2 SYDVKM. V lost 3 bases and J 2 bases, leaving 10 bases between the germline ends. CDR3 loop: CASSLGGIQETQYF. CDR3 sequence (DNA): TGTGCCAGCAGTTTGGGCGGGATTCAAGAGACCCAGTACTTC. The variable domain in full, with the rest retrieved from reference TRBV28 and TRBJ2-5, is DVKVTQSSRYLVKRTGEKVFLECVQDMDHENMFWYRQDPGLGLRLIYFSYDVKMKEKGDIPEGYSVSREKKERFSLILESASTNQTSMYLCASSLGGIQETQYFGPGTRLLVL.

This chain links TRBV10-3 with TRBJ2-7; 8 bases line up with TRBD2. This CDR3 has 16 amino acids. V gave up 4 bases and J gave up 4 bases; unmatched junction bases: 12. Per the germline V gene, CDR1 is ENHRY and CDR2 is SYGVKD. The DNA for the CDR3 is TGTGCCATCAGTGGAGTATCGGGAGGGCCTGCTTACGAGCAGTACTTC. This sequence encodes CAISGVSGGPAYEQYF.

The gene calls are TRBV19 and TRBJ2-5; TRBD1 matches at 10 bases. Germline CDR1 LNHDA, CDR2 SQIVND (reference sequence). CDR3 size: 15 residues. The ends lost 2 bases at V and 4 bases at J; junction bases unmatched: 4. The CDR3, as DNA: TGTGCCAGTAGTATACGGGACAGGGGCGGAGAGACCCAGTACTTC. It yields the protein CASSIRDRGGETQYF.

The chain has TRBV4-2 and TRBJ2-5, with 15 bases lining up with TRBD2. The CDR3 has 17 amino acids. The trim removed 1 base at V and 3 bases at J, leaving 3 bases unmatched. Germline V gives CDR1 LGHNA, CDR2 YNFKEQ. CDR3 sequence reads: CASSQGTSGGAKETQYF. In nucleotides, the CDR3 is TGTGCCAGCAGCCAAGGGACTAGCGGGGGGGCAAAAGAGACCCAGTACTTC.

V gene TRBV11-2 combines with J gene TRBJ1-2; the D is unclear. Germline values: CDR1 SGHAT, CDR2 FQNNGV. The CDR3 has 14 amino acids. Trimming pared 1 base from V and 5 bases from J, leaving 11 bases between. CDR3 amino acids: CASSLVEATYGYTF. For the CDR3, the DNA is TGTGCCAGCAGCTTAGTGGAGGCCACTTATGGCTACACCTTC.

The rearrangement links TRBV7-2 to TRBJ1-1; 8 nucleotides align to TRBD1. Trimming took 0 bases from V and 5 from J; bases not matched to a gene: 2. The CDR3 consists of 14 residues. Germline V gene lookup returns CDR1 SGHTA and CDR2 FQGNSA. The CDR3 coding sequence is TGTGCCAGCAGCTTAGCTACAGGGGGGACTGAAGCTTTCTTT. Translation gives CASSLATGGTEAFF.

The chain has TRBV29-1 and TRBJ2-1; 8 bases agree with TRBD2. Germline V lookup: CDR1 SQVTM, CDR2 ANQGSEA. The CDR3 totals 14 residues. The ends lost 3 bases at V and 8 bases at J; junction bases unmatched: 9. The CDR3 is CSVEAGGWVYEQFF. For the CDR3, the DNA is TGCAGCGTTGAGGCGGGAGGCTGGGTCTATGAGCAGTTCTTC.

This clone was detected only a few times. The genes are TRBV3-1 (or the pseudogene TRBV3-2) and TRBJ2-7; perhaps TRBD1 as D (6 bases). CDR1 and CDR2 from the germline V gene are LGHDT and YNNKEL (reference sequence). The CDR3 contains 14 residues. Between the trimmed V and J ends, which lost 5 bases and 7 bases, there was a span of 18 bases. CDR3 region: CASSEGHFLREQYF. CDR3 bases: TGTGCCAGCAGCGAGGGACATTTCCTACGAGAGCAGTACTTC.

The chain employs TRBV4-1 and TRBJ2-1; 14 bases agree with TRBD2. V was clipped by 4 bases and J by 6 bases; unmatched bases: 5. CDR1 is MGHRA and CDR2 is YSYEKL in the germline V gene. The CDR3 has 16 amino acids. As DNA, the CDR3 is TGCGCCAGCAGCCGAGAGGGACTAGCGGGAGTCAATGAGCAGTTCTTC. It yields the protein CASSREGLAGVNEQFF.

This chain links TRBV11-3 with TRBJ2-5, with 8 bases that match TRBD1. The length of the CDR3 is 15 residues. The germline V gene has CDR1 SGHNT and CDR2 YENEEA. Trimming at V came to 4 bases and at J to 2 bases, leaving 6 bases not matched to a gene. The DNA of the CDR3 is TGTGCCAGCAGCTCTCCCTGGACAGGGCAAGAGACCCAGTACTTC. This sequence encodes CASSSPWTGQETQYF.

The CDR3: CAIRNRGGTEAFF. CDR3 sequence (DNA): TGTGCCATCAGGAACAGGGGAGGCACTGAAGCTTTCTTT. This sequence joins TRBV10-3 and TRBJ1-1; 7 positions agree with TRBD1. The CDR3 runs to 13 residues. Germline CDR1 ENHRY, CDR2 SYGVKD. V lost 6 bases and J lost 4; bases outside the gene matches: 5.

The rearrangement links TRBV11-2 to TRBJ1-1; no reliable D call. Germline V gives CDR1 SGHAT, CDR2 FQNNGV. The length of the CDR3 is 13 residues. V was pared by 1 base and J by 8 bases, with 11 bases between. In DNA form, the CDR3 reads TGTGCCAGCAGCTTAGGGCTGGCACGAGAAGCTTTCTTT. Translating gives CASSLGLAREAFF.

Remarks on this clone: The sample holds other DNA sequences that translate to the same CDR3. V gene TRBV11-2 combines with J gene TRBJ1-2; unclear D gene. V was trimmed by 1 base and J by 5 bases, leaving 8 bases between them. Germline CDR1 SGHAT, CDR2 FQNNGV. CDR3 length: 13 amino acids. For the CDR3, the DNA is TGTGCCAGCAGCTTAGGGCGGAATTATGGCTACACCTTC. Translation: CASSLGRNYGYTF.

The chain links TRBV7-6 to TRBJ2-5; maybe TRBD1 (6 bases). CDR1 is SGHVS and CDR2 is FNYEAQ in the germline V gene. CDR3 size: 15 residues. Trimming took 5 bases from V and 5 from J, leaving 18 bases between them. In nucleotides, the CDR3 is TGTGCCAGCAGCCGCGAGGTGGGGACACAGGAGACCCAGTACTTC. Protein: CASSREVGTQETQYF.

V is TRBV6-5 and J is TRBJ2-3, with 7 bases identical to TRBD1. Germline loops: CDR1 MNHEY, CDR2 SVGAGI. J gave up 2 bases and V 6 bases, and 8 bases lay outside the gene matches. The CDR3 totals 15 residues. The CDR3 DNA sequence: TGTGCCAGCAGCCCGGGACAGACCTTCACAGATACGCAGTATTTT. Its translation: CASSPGQTFTDTQYF.

V gene TRBV11-2 combines with J gene TRBJ1-2; D remains ambiguous. The CDR3 totals 15 residues. Germline V CDR1 and CDR2: SGHAT, FQNNGV. V dropped 1 base and J dropped 4 bases, with 13 bases sitting between them. The CDR3 sequence is CASSLASSGLYGYTF. CDR3 bases: TGTGCCAGCAGCTTAGCTAGTTCCGGCCTCTATGGCTACACCTTC.

The CDR3 region is CATSPWAGQGNYGYTF. CDR3 DNA sequence: TGTGCCACTTCCCCGTGGGCGGGACAGGGGAACTATGGCTACACCTTC. The chain joins TRBV28 to TRBJ1-2; 10 nucleotides line up with TRBD1. The germline V gene has CDR1 MDHEN and CDR2 SYDVKM. The CDR3 totals 16 residues. With 10 bases clipped from V and 2 bases from J, the junction kept 13 bases outside the gene matches.

The chain employs TRBV7-2 and TRBJ1-3, with D possibly being TRBD1 (6 bases). V shed 1 base and J shed 9 bases, with 13 bases lying between them. From germline, CDR1 is SGHTA and CDR2 FQGNSA. The CDR3 is 14 amino acids. CDR3 bases: TGTGCCAGCAGCTTAGTCAGGGGCGCTGGCACCATATATTTT. Translation gives CASSLVRGAGTIYF.

This CDR3 is CASSLVTGGGYTF. CDR3 in DNA: TGTGCCAGCAGCTTAGTGACAGGAGGTGGCTACACCTTC. This chain uses TRBV7-9 with TRBJ1-2; D might be TRBD1 (6 bases). The CDR3 is made up of 13 amino acids. From germline, CDR1 is SEHNR and CDR2 FQNEAQ (reference sequence). The ends were cut back, 1 base at V and 7 bases at J, with 10 bases in the middle.

The CDR3 DNA sequence: TGCGCCAGCAGCTTGACAGAAGACACTGAAGCTTTCTTT. Its protein product is CASSLTEDTEAFF. The chain is built from TRBV5-1 and TRBJ1-1, with unresolved D. This CDR3 has 13 residues. V gave up 1 base and J gave up 3 bases, with 7 bases separating them. Germline loops: CDR1 SGHRS, CDR2 YFSETQ.

This rearrangement joins TRBV3-1 (or the pseudogene TRBV3-2) to TRBJ2-7; D may be TRBD1 (5 bases). Deletions cut 3 bases from V and 3 bases from J, with 12 bases between. The CDR3 sequence is 14 residues long. The germline gives CDR1 LGHDT, CDR2 YNNKEL (reference sequence). CDR3 nucleotides: TGTGCCAGCAGCCAGGCAGGGCTAGACTACGAGCAGTACTTC. This sequence encodes CASSQAGLDYEQYF.

In DNA form, the CDR3 reads TGTGCCATCCTGGACAGGGGGCTGTCGGGCGAGCAGTTCTTC. It encodes CAILDRGLSGEQFF. The J gene is TRBJ2-1, the V gene TRBV2, with TRBD1 matching 11 bases. Germline CDR1 reads SNHLY; CDR2 reads FYNNEI. V was clipped by 10 bases and J by 10 bases; unmatched bases: 12. The length of the CDR3 is 14 residues.

V gene TRBV7-6 combines with J gene TRBJ2-7, with 8 bases matching TRBD2. The germline V gene encodes CDR1 SGHVS and CDR2 FNYEAQ. V was pared by 1 base and J by 5 bases, with 4 bases of the junction left unmatched. This CDR3 contains 14 residues. The CDR3 loop is CASSLERTSHEQYF. Here the CDR3 DNA reads TGTGCCAGCAGCTTAGAGAGGACTAGCCACGAGCAGTACTTC. Combining the CDR3 with reference TRBV7-6 and TRBJ2-7 gives the whole variable domain GAGVSQSPRYKVTKRGQDVALRCDPISGHVSLYWYRQALGQGPEFLTYFNYEAQQDKSGLPNDRFSAERPEGSISTLTIQRTEQRDSAMYRCASSLERTSHEQYFGPGTRLTVT.